Listed below are T cell receptor beta chains from one sample, sequenced in a study of blood T cell repertoires in COVID-19. Sequencing used immunoSEQ multiplex PCR; TCRdb keeps in-frame clones, though not all of them. Among over 150,000 clones listed, 70% to 85% were seen once. Source material: peripheral blood. The receptors were sampled from a human donor with acute or convalescent COVID-19. The donor label of this sample is uncertain. CDR3s include the opening cysteine and the closing phenylalanine or tryptophan. A D gene is named only where the DNA matches it firmly. Not every row has a clone size; where given, it reads once, few, many or a size class.

CDR3 length,D gene,V gene,clone size,J gene,CDR3 DNA,CDR3 protein
14,NA,TRBV30,NA,TRBJ1-2,TGTGCCTGGAGTGTACAGGAGGGTTCGCATGGCTACACCTTC,CAWSVQEGSHGYTF
13,NA,TRBV12-3/TRBV12-4,NA,TRBJ1-1,TGTGCCAGCAGTAGACAGGAGAACACTGAAGCTTTCTTT,CASSRQENTEAFF
15,NA,TRBV5-4,NA,TRBJ1-6,TGTGCCAGCAGCCTCGGGGGACCTGGGAAAGCACCCCTCCACTTT,CASSLGGPGKAPLHF
14,TRBD1,TRBV7-8,NA,TRBJ2-1,TGTGCCAGCAGCTTCCCACAGGGGGGTAGCCCGCAGTTCTTC,CASSFPQGGSPQFF
14,TRBD1,TRBV28,NA,TRBJ1-2,TGTGCCAGCAGACTCCCTGTGACAGGGGGAGGCTACACCTTC,CASRLPVTGGGYTF
15,TRBD2,TRBV5-5,NA,TRBJ2-1,TGTGCCAGCAGCGTACTAGCGGGATTTTTGAATGAGCAGTTCTTC,CASSVLAGFLNEQFF
15,TRBD1,TRBV19,NA,TRBJ1-6,TGTGCCAGTAGTACGGGACAGCACCCGAATTCACCCCTCCACTTT,CASSTGQHPNSPLHF
18,NA,TRBV4-1,once,TRBJ1-6,TGCGCCAGCAGCCAAGAAGCGGCAGGGGTGGCCTATAATTCACCCCTCCACTTT,CASSQEAAGVAYNSPLHF
14,NA,TRBV27,NA,TRBJ1-1,TGTGCCAGCAGTTCCTCCGGGAGGAACACTGAAGCTTTCTTT,CASSSSGRNTEAFF
12,NA,TRBV2,few,TRBJ2-7,TGTGCCAGCAGTGAACAGGGGTACGAGCAGTACTTC,CASSEQGYEQYF
12,NA,TRBV30,NA,TRBJ1-2,TGTGCCTGGAGTGTTGCCCAGGGTGGCTACACCTTC,CAWSVAQGGYTF
17,TRBD1,TRBV3-1/TRBV3-2,NA,TRBJ2-4,TGTGCCAGCAGCCAAGGAAGAGGACAGGGAGCCAAAAACATTCAGTACTTC,CASSQGRGQGAKNIQYF
16,NA,TRBV2,NA,TRBJ1-5,TGTGCCAGCAGTGACGGAGGGAAGGCGGGCAATCAGCCCCAGCATTTT,CASSDGGKAGNQPQHF
13,NA,TRBV6-5,NA,TRBJ2-7,TGTGCCAGCAGATCCGACAGTACCTACGAGCAGTACTTC,CASRSDSTYEQYF
14,NA,TRBV7-8,NA,TRBJ2-3,TGTGCCAGCAGCCCGCCTAGCAATTCAGATACGCAGTATTTT,CASSPPSNSDTQYF
14,NA,TRBV29-1,NA,TRBJ2-7,TGCAGCGTGGCCAAAGACAGCCTCTCCTACGAGCAGTACTTC,CSVAKDSLSYEQYF
13,NA,TRBV12-3/TRBV12-4,once,TRBJ2-7,TGTGCCAGCGGCCGGACGGGGACCTACGAGCAGTACTTC,CASGRTGTYEQYF
15,TRBD1,TRBV2,NA,TRBJ2-2,TGTGCCAGCAGGGACAGGGCCCCGAACACCGGGGAGCTGTTTTTT,CASRDRAPNTGELFF
17,TRBD1,TRBV7-7,NA,TRBJ2-2,TGTGCCAGCAGCCCTCCCCCGGGACAGGAGAACACCGGGGAGCTGTTTTTT,CASSPPPGQENTGELFF
13,NA,TRBV5-6,few,TRBJ2-3,TGTGCCAGCAGCTTGTTGAGTTCGGATACGCAGTATTTT,CASSLLSSDTQYF
15,TRBD1,TRBV18,NA,TRBJ2-7,TGTGCCAGCTCACGCGGGACAGGGAACTCCTACGAGCAGTACTTC,CASSRGTGNSYEQYF
13,NA,TRBV24-1,NA,TRBJ2-7,TGTGCCACCGAAAAGGAGGGCTCGCGTGAGCAGTACTTC,CATEKEGSREQYF
12,NA,TRBV30,NA,TRBJ1-5,TGTGCCTGGAGTGGGGCCAATCAGCCCCAGCATTTT,CAWSGANQPQHF